The 2 T cell receptor beta chains in this list originate from one sample, sequenced in a study of CD8 T cells in ankylosing spondylitis. TCRdb fed the 5' RACE reads into MiXCR, producing one record per CDR3 protein. The data hold about 250,000 distinct CDR3 sequences, with approximately 30% observed a single time. Specimen: blood, either unsorted or a sorted T cell fraction (not recorded which). Every receptor here comes from a male donor with ankylosing spondylitis or in good health (not recorded which).

This chain joins TRBV20-1 and TRBJ1-5; the D gene is possibly TRBD1 (6 bases). The CDR3 has 13 residues. CDR1 and CDR2 from the germline V gene are DFQATT and SNEGSKA (reference sequence). The V end was cut by 0 bases, the J end by 6 bases, with 9 bases between. The CDR3 is CSAREGAGQPQHF. The CDR3 DNA reads TGCAGTGCTAGAGAGGGGGCAGGTCAGCCCCAGCATTTT.

The chain recombines TRBV10-1 with TRBJ1-2, with D possibly being TRBD1 (6 bases). CDR1 and CDR2 (germline): WNHNN, SYGVQD (reference sequence). The CDR3 has 12 amino acids. V was shortened by 5 bases and J by 7 bases, with 11 bases between the two germline ends. As DNA, the CDR3 is TGCGCCAGCAGTCAACAGGGACCTGGCTACACCTTC. Protein sequence: CASSQQGPGYTF.